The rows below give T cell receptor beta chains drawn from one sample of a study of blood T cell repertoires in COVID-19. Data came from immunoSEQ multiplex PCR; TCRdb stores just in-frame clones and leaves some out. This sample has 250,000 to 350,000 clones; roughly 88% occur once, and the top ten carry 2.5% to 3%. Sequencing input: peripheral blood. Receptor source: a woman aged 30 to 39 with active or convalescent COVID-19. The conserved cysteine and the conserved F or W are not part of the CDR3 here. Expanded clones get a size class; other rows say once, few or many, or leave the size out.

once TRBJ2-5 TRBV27 ASSFSAGGLETQY
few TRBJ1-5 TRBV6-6 ASSYPGSGWGPQH
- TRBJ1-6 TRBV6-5 ACRDRGDSPLH
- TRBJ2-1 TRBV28 ASSLSRESRFYNEQF
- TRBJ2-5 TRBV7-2 ASSLGRGQETQY
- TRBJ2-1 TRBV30 AWTGTGLIRNYNEQF
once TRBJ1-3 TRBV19 ASQQGFSGNTIY
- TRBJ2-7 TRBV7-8 ASSLDSSYEQY
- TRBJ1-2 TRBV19 ASSPRGDLYGYT
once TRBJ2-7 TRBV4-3 ASSQDGAVYEQY
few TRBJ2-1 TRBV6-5 ASSRDRNNEQF
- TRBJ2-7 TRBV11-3 ASSLGTANEQY
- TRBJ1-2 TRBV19 ASSIPGNYGYT
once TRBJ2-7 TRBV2 ASMVGNTEQY
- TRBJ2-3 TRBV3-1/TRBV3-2 ASSQDLGATDTQY
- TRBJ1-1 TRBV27 ASSRPGRTEAF
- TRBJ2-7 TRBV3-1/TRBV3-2 ASSVGLPYEQY
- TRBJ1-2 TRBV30 ASQGDRGGYT
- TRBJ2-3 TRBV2 ATQGPGGGTDTQY
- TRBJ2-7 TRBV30 AWSSEGSFFEQY
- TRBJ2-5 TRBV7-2 ASSPRLAGSETQY
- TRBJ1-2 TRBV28 ASSRTGYGYT
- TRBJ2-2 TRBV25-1 ASSAGTGSGELF
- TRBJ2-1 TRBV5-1 ASSPAGGQVNEQF
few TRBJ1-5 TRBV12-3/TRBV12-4 ASSFGRDQPQH
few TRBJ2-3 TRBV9 ASSVWGGTDTQY
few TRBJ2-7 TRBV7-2 ASSLAGISPGEQY